This T cell receptor beta chain was recovered during a study of cytomegalovirus exposure and HLA in healthy donors. General study results and limits: First-cohort TCR clusters tended to co-occur in the roughly 130 validation repertoires, a later analysis found.

The method was immunoSEQ multiplex PCR; TCRdb's version includes in-frame clones alone and lacks a portion of them. The table includes about 200,000 clones, 75% to 85% detected once. As concerns this clone: What it binds is not known.

The CDR3 has 15 residues. V was pared by 1 base and J by 4 bases, with 10 bases between. Germline lookup yields CDR1 SGHAT and CDR2 FQNNGV. The validation cohort, a group of 100 to 150 subjects, included the donors and was separate from the roughly 620-subject first cohort. The genes are TRBV11-2 and TRBJ2-2; D is unresolved. Material for sequencing was PBMCs. This clonotype was sampled from a woman in her 30s in good health and CMV-seropositive. The CDR3 nucleotides read TGTGCCAGCAGCTTAGTCGCAGGCGTCACCGGGGAGCTGTTTTTT. Translation: CASSLVAGVTGELFF.